The 22 T cell receptor beta chains below were found in one sample sequenced in a study of blood T cell repertoires in COVID-19. Data came from immunoSEQ multiplex PCR; TCRdb stores just in-frame clones and leaves some out. The data show 100,000 to 150,000 clones, with more than 70% seen just once and around a tenth held by the top ten. Input material: peripheral blood. Receptors were obtained from a man aged 45 to 65 with acute or convalescent COVID-19.

The rearrangement uses TRBV18 and TRBJ1-1; no definite D call. The CDR3 is 15 residues long. The V end was cut by 8 bases, the J end by 2 bases, with 18 bases between. CDR1 is KGHSH and CDR2 is LQKENI in the germline V gene. CDR3 bases: TGTGCCAGCAGTAAGTCGGAGATCCCAAACACTGAAGCTTTCTTT. As protein: CASSKSEIPNTEAFF.

The V gene is TRBV11-2, the J gene TRBJ2-2; D is ambiguous. Germline CDR1 reads SGHAT; CDR2 reads FQNNGV. The CDR3 runs to 13 residues. V gave up 2 bases and J gave up 8 bases, with 9 bases separating them. The CDR3 DNA sequence: TGTGCCAGCAGCTTACCAGGATGGGGGGAGCTGTTTTTT. Its translation: CASSLPGWGELFF.

V and J are TRBV5-4 and TRBJ2-7; D gene uncertain. Germline CDR1 reads SGHNT; CDR2 reads YYREEE (reference sequence). V shed 1 base and J shed 9 bases, with 14 bases lying between them. There are 13 residues in the CDR3. Here the CDR3 reads CASSLRLGSGQYF. CDR3 nucleotide sequence: TGTGCCAGCAGCTTGAGGTTGGGTTCGGGGCAGTACTTC.

The rearrangement links TRBV24-1 to TRBJ2-2; 7 bases align to TRBD2. Germline values: CDR1 KGHDR, CDR2 SFDVKD. The CDR3 loop spans 15 amino acids. J was trimmed by 2 bases and V by 5 bases; bases with no gene match: 4. The CDR3 coding sequence is TGTGCCACCAGTGCCGGGGGGAGAAACACCGGGGAGCTGTTTTTT. Amino acids: CATSAGGRNTGELFF.

This chain connects TRBV3-1 (or the pseudogene TRBV3-2) to TRBJ1-1, with TRBD1 matching 8 bases. The CDR3 has 15 residues. The ends lost 7 bases at V and 11 bases at J; junction bases unmatched: 18. Per the germline V gene, CDR1 is LGHDT and CDR2 is YNNKEL (reference sequence). The CDR3 DNA reads TGTGCCAGCACCCGTCGGACAGGGAGGGCGTTCCGTGCTTTCTTT. This sequence encodes CASTRRTGRAFRAFF.

V gene TRBV2 combines with J gene TRBJ1-5; D is possibly TRBD1 (5 bases). Germline lookup yields CDR1 SNHLY and CDR2 FYNNEI. V was cut by 8 bases and J by 7 bases, with 15 bases left in between. The length of the CDR3 is 13 residues. The CDR3 coding sequence is TGTGCCAGCCGGCTCCAGGGTAAGCAGCCCCAGCATTTT. Translation gives CASRLQGKQPQHF.

The V and J genes are TRBV5-1 and TRBJ1-1; no clear D gene. The ends were cut back, 4 bases at V and 3 bases at J, with 10 bases in the middle. Germline assignment: CDR1 SGHRS and CDR2 YFSETQ. CDR3 length: 13 amino acids. The CDR3 DNA sequence: TGCGCCAGCAGCCCGGGATTCGACACTGAAGCTTTCTTT. Protein sequence: CASSPGFDTEAFF.

The rearrangement links TRBV5-1 to TRBJ1-2, with D tentatively TRBD1 (5 bases). The germline CDR1 and CDR2 sequences are SGHRS and YFSETQ. CDR3 length: 12 amino acids. V lost 8 bases and J 8 bases, leaving 16 bases between the germline ends. CDR3 in DNA: TGCGCCAGTACCGGGGAGGACAAAGGCTACACCTTC. Translating it yields CASTGEDKGYTF.

This clone is a singleton in its sample. J is TRBJ2-1 and V is TRBV6-5; TRBD1 aligns across 7 bases. With 6 bases clipped from V and 12 bases from J, the junction kept 5 bases outside the gene matches. CDR3 length: 11 amino acids. Germline V lookup: CDR1 MNHEY, CDR2 SVGAGI. CDR3 in amino acids: CASSSGTAQFF. CDR3 bases: TGTGCCAGCAGCTCGGGGACAGCGCAGTTCTTC.

The chain joins TRBV5-4 to TRBJ1-6; 7 positions match TRBD1. The J segment lost 7 bases and the V segment lost 8 bases, leaving 9 bases of the junction unmatched. The CDR3 spans 14 residues. CDR1 is SGHNT, CDR2 YYREEE, per germline (reference sequence). The chain's CDR3 is CASKRGQENSPLHF. DNA of the CDR3: TGTGCCAGTAAAAGGGGGCAGGAGAATTCACCCCTCCACTTT.

The chain joins TRBV28 to TRBJ1-1, with unresolved D. CDR3 length equals 14 residues. With 4 bases removed from V and 1 base from J, the gap between germline ends came to 10 bases. The germline gives CDR1 MDHEN, CDR2 SYDVKM. The CDR3 DNA reads TGTGCCAGCAGTTCACCCGCCGGGAACACTGAAGCTTTCTTT. Protein sequence: CASSSPAGNTEAFF.

This clone appeared a single time. This chain uses TRBV18 with TRBJ1-2, with 10 bases lining up with TRBD1. The CDR3 totals 17 residues. V was clipped by 6 bases and J by 2 bases; unmatched bases: 12. CDR1 is KGHSH and CDR2 is LQKENI in the germline V gene. CDR3 in amino acids: CASSPSLPGQGNYGYTF. Here the CDR3 DNA reads TGTGCCAGCTCTCCTTCCCTACCGGGACAGGGGAACTATGGCTACACCTTC.

This clone was detected only once. The CDR3 DNA follows: TGTGCCAGCAGTCGACGCCCAGGGTTGTATGGCTACACCTTC. Its translation is CASSRRPGLYGYTF. The gene calls are TRBV27 and TRBJ1-2, with D possibly TRBD1 on 5 matching bases. CDR3 length: 14 residues. V lost 5 bases, J lost 5 bases, and 15 bases lay in between. Germline V gives CDR1 MNHEY, CDR2 SMNVEV (reference sequence).

This chain connects TRBV5-1 to TRBJ1-2, with TRBD1 matching over 9 bases. Germline CDR1 SGHRS, CDR2 YFSETQ. Germline trimming cut 3 bases from V and 6 bases from J; bases unmatched to any gene: 12. The CDR3 is made up of 16 amino acids. In nucleotides, the CDR3 is TGCGCCAGCAGCTACAACGTACAGGGGGCGCGTAATGGCTACACCTTC. It is translated as CASSYNVQGARNGYTF.

The J gene is TRBJ1-6, the V gene TRBV5-4; D is possibly TRBD1 (6 bases). Germline CDR1 reads SGHNT; CDR2 reads YYREEE (reference sequence). V dropped 4 bases and J dropped 5 bases, with 16 bases sitting between them. The CDR3 has 16 amino acids. In DNA, the CDR3 is TGTGCCAGCAGCGCACCGGGGGGGGCCAATAATTCACCCCTCCACTTT. This sequence encodes CASSAPGGANNSPLHF.

This clone was counted once. Germline is not matched at one junction end, which may reflect a read error. The chain combines TRBV10-1 with TRBJ1-1; unclear D gene. The CDR3 has 13 residues. Germline CDR1 and CDR2: WNHNN and SYGVQD (reference sequence). Here the CDR3 reads CASREYEYTEAFF. The CDR3 DNA reads TGCGCCAGCAGGGAGTATGAGTACACTGAAGCTTTCTTT.

DNA for the CDR3: TGTGCCTGGAGTGCAGAGGGGGCGTGGGGTTCACCCCTCCACTTT. Its translation is CAWSAEGAWGSPLHF. The chain recombines TRBV30 with TRBJ1-6; 7 positions match TRBD1. CDR3 length equals 15 residues. Germline CDR1 is GTSNPN and CDR2 is SVGIG (reference sequence). The V segment lost 1 base and the J segment 9 bases; nucleotides outside the gene matches: 9. Complete variable domain (other parts from reference TRBV30 and TRBJ1-6): SQTIHQWPATLVQPVGSPLSLECTVEGTSNPNLYWYRQAAGRGLQLLFYSVGIGQISSEVPQNLSASRPQDRQFILSSKKLLLSDSGFYLCAWSAEGAWGSPLHFGNGTRLTVT.

This rearrangement joins TRBV5-1 to TRBJ1-1, with a tentative D call TRBD1 (6 bases). The CDR3 runs to 14 residues. Trimming stripped 4 bases from V and 6 bases from J, with 16 bases between. Germline V gene data show CDR1 as SGHRS and CDR2 as YFSETQ. The CDR3 loop reads CASSPGTSRPEAFF. The DNA for the CDR3 is TGCGCCAGCAGCCCCGGGACATCTCGACCTGAAGCTTTCTTT.

This clone has only a few counts. This chain connects TRBV11-2 to TRBJ1-2, with D possibly TRBD1 on 5 matching bases. Trimming left V 6 bases short and J 6 bases short, with 11 bases between. The CDR3 is 12 amino acids. The germline CDR1 and CDR2 sequences are SGHAT and FQNNGV. CDR3 nucleotides: TGTGCCAGCAGTTGGTCGGGGGATGGCTACACCTTC. Translating it yields CASSWSGDGYTF.

V and J are TRBV7-9 and TRBJ2-3; 8 bases map to TRBD2. The CDR3 consists of 17 residues. The junction had 15 bases not matched to a gene; V was cut back by 4 bases and J by 6 bases. CDR1 and CDR2 (germline): SEHNR, FQNEAQ (reference sequence). In DNA, the CDR3 is TGTGCCAGCAGCTGGAGGGGTAATGGTCCTAGCGGGGATACGCAGTATTTT. Encoded protein: CASSWRGNGPSGDTQYF.

J is TRBJ2-5 and V is TRBV5-5; no firm D call. The germline V and J ends were trimmed by 0 bases and 1 base, with 7 bases remaining between them. This CDR3 is built from 14 residues. CDR1 is SGHKS, CDR2 YYEKEE, per germline (reference sequence). CDR3 in amino acids: CASSLVLAQETQYF. The CDR3 coding sequence is TGTGCCAGCAGCTTGGTTTTAGCCCAAGAGACCCAGTACTTC.

The rearrangement joins TRBV29-1 to TRBJ1-1, with 8 positions matching TRBD1. With V trimmed by 5 bases and J by 1 base, 3 bases remained unmatched. Germline-derived CDR1 and CDR2 are SQVTM and ANQGSEA. This CDR3 is built from 13 residues. DNA of the CDR3: TGCAGCGTTACCGGGACAGGGAACACTGAAGCTTTCTTT. Its translation is CSVTGTGNTEAFF.